The rows below give T cell receptor beta chains drawn from one sample of a study of CD8+ T cells in alopecia areata. This table comes from immunoSEQ multiplex PCR, and its TCRdb copy is limited to in-frame clones, with some not included. The profile shows roughly 110,000 clones, less than 75% of them singletons. This specimen consisted of CD8+ T cells sorted from blood, obtained at week 24, from a patient treated with tofacitinib. Source of these receptors: a human donor with alopecia areata. CDR3s include the opening cysteine and the closing phenylalanine or tryptophan. The D gene is left open where the match is weak. Clone size is shown for a subset of rows, as once, few, many or a class of expanded clone.

abundance: NA
j_gene: TRBJ2-7
v_gene: TRBV4-1
d_gene: TRBD1
CDR3aa: CASSQERTGEFSYEQYF
CDR3nt: TGCGCCAGCAGCCAAGAAAGGACAGGGGAATTCTCCTACGAGCAGTACTTC

abundance: few
j_gene: TRBJ2-3
v_gene: TRBV25-1
d_gene: NA
CDR3aa: CASSEVLGPTDTQYF
CDR3nt: TGTGCCAGCAGTGAAGTTCTGGGACCTACAGATACGCAGTATTTT

abundance: few
j_gene: TRBJ2-7
v_gene: TRBV6-5
d_gene: TRBD1
CDR3aa: CASSYSQGNNYEQYF
CDR3nt: TGTGCCAGCAGTTACTCACAGGGGAATAACTACGAGCAGTACTTC

abundance: NA
j_gene: TRBJ2-7
v_gene: TRBV29-1
d_gene: TRBD1
CDR3aa: CSVVDRGLYEQYF
CDR3nt: TGCAGCGTGGTGGACAGGGGGCTCTACGAGCAGTACTTC

abundance: NA
j_gene: TRBJ2-1
v_gene: TRBV7-9
d_gene: NA
CDR3aa: CASSLSPAEQFF
CDR3nt: TGTGCCAGCAGCCTCTCCCCGGCTGAGCAGTTCTTC

abundance: NA
j_gene: TRBJ1-1
v_gene: TRBV5-1
d_gene: NA
CDR3aa: CASSSIYATEAFF
CDR3nt: TGCGCCAGCAGCTCCATATATGCCACTGAAGCTTTCTTT

abundance: few
j_gene: TRBJ2-7
v_gene: TRBV9
d_gene: TRBD2
CDR3aa: CASSGSSGSSYEQYF
CDR3nt: TGTGCCAGCAGCGGGTCTAGCGGGAGCTCCTACGAGCAGTACTTC

abundance: NA
j_gene: TRBJ1-2
v_gene: TRBV30
d_gene: NA
CDR3aa: CAWSVLMESGYTF
CDR3nt: TGTGCCTGGAGTGTACTTATGGAGAGTGGCTACACCTTC

abundance: NA
j_gene: TRBJ2-7
v_gene: TRBV2
d_gene: NA
CDR3aa: CASKEDSYEQYF
CDR3nt: TGTGCCAGCAAAGAGGATTCCTACGAGCAGTACTTC

abundance: NA
j_gene: TRBJ2-7
v_gene: TRBV25-1
d_gene: NA
CDR3aa: CASSGAYEQYF
CDR3nt: TGTGCCAGCAGTGGAGCCTACGAGCAGTACTTC

abundance: NA
j_gene: TRBJ2-3
v_gene: TRBV4-3
d_gene: TRBD1
CDR3aa: CASSQDGTGRDTQYF
CDR3nt: TGCGCCAGCAGCCAAGATGGGACAGGGAGAGATACGCAGTATTTT

abundance: NA
j_gene: TRBJ1-2
v_gene: TRBV2
d_gene: TRBD1
CDR3aa: CASSPLWGQDSLRDGYTF
CDR3nt: TGTGCCAGCAGTCCCCTTTGGGGACAGGACTCCCTACGAGATGGCTACACCTTC

abundance: few
j_gene: TRBJ1-1
v_gene: TRBV19
d_gene: NA
CDR3aa: CASSIWGGSHQAEAFF
CDR3nt: TGTGCCAGTAGTATATGGGGCGGGAGCCACCAGGCTGAAGCTTTCTTT

abundance: NA
j_gene: TRBJ1-1
v_gene: TRBV5-1
d_gene: TRBD1
CDR3aa: CASSSPGQGYTEAFF
CDR3nt: TGCGCCAGCAGCTCGCCGGGACAGGGGTACACTGAAGCTTTCTTT

abundance: few
j_gene: TRBJ2-3
v_gene: TRBV13
d_gene: NA
CDR3aa: CASSLEPNTQYF
CDR3nt: TGTGCCAGCAGCTTAGAACCAAATACGCAGTATTTT

abundance: few
j_gene: TRBJ2-2
v_gene: TRBV5-6
d_gene: NA
CDR3aa: CASSHWEDFGELFF
CDR3nt: TGTGCCAGCAGCCATTGGGAGGATTTCGGGGAGCTGTTTTTT

abundance: few
j_gene: TRBJ2-7
v_gene: TRBV29-1
d_gene: NA
CDR3aa: CSGQTPGYEQYF
CDR3nt: TGCAGCGGCCAAACCCCCGGCTACGAGCAGTACTTC

abundance: NA
j_gene: TRBJ2-1
v_gene: TRBV6-4
d_gene: NA
CDR3aa: CASSHYLGSYNEQFF
CDR3nt: TGTGCCAGCAGCCACTACTTAGGCTCCTACAATGAGCAGTTCTTC

abundance: NA
j_gene: TRBJ2-1
v_gene: TRBV2
d_gene: NA
CDR3aa: CASSEVGYSISYNEQFF
CDR3nt: TGTGCCAGCAGTGAAGTTGGCTACTCAATCTCCTACAATGAGCAGTTCTTC

abundance: NA
j_gene: TRBJ1-2
v_gene: TRBV10-3
d_gene: NA
CDR3aa: CAISESRDITYGYTF
CDR3nt: TGTGCCATCAGTGAGTCGAGGGACATTACTTATGGCTACACCTTC

abundance: NA
j_gene: TRBJ2-3
v_gene: TRBV30
d_gene: NA
CDR3aa: CAWSAGSTDTQYF
CDR3nt: TGTGCCTGGTCGGCGGGGAGCACAGATACGCAGTATTTT

abundance: once
j_gene: TRBJ2-7
v_gene: TRBV13
d_gene: NA
CDR3aa: CASSLGASYEQYF
CDR3nt: TGTGCCAGCAGCTTAGGGGCATCCTACGAGCAGTACTTC

abundance: NA
j_gene: TRBJ2-3
v_gene: TRBV7-9
d_gene: NA
CDR3aa: CASSPNGLDRTDTQYF
CDR3nt: TGTGCCAGCAGCCCCAATGGCTTAGACCGCACAGATACGCAGTATTTT

abundance: NA
j_gene: TRBJ2-1
v_gene: TRBV27
d_gene: TRBD2
CDR3aa: CASSLLRISGGAYNEQFF
CDR3nt: TGTGCCAGCAGTTTATTGCGAATTAGCGGGGGTGCCTACAATGAGCAGTTCTTC

abundance: once
j_gene: TRBJ2-1
v_gene: TRBV5-1
d_gene: NA
CDR3aa: CASSNRDGEQFF
CDR3nt: TGCGCCAGCAGCAACAGGGACGGTGAGCAGTTCTTC

abundance: NA
j_gene: TRBJ1-3
v_gene: TRBV29-1
d_gene: NA
CDR3aa: CSVWGDGSGNTIYF
CDR3nt: TGCAGCGTTTGGGGGGACGGCTCTGGAAACACCATATATTTT

abundance: few
j_gene: TRBJ2-3
v_gene: TRBV2
d_gene: TRBD2
CDR3aa: CASSEARGGSTDTQYF
CDR3nt: TGTGCCAGCAGTGAAGCGCGGGGGGGAAGCACAGATACGCAGTATTTT

abundance: NA
j_gene: TRBJ2-7
v_gene: TRBV5-4
d_gene: TRBD1
CDR3aa: CASSPQGADEQYF
CDR3nt: TGTGCCAGCAGCCCACAGGGGGCCGACGAGCAGTACTTC

abundance: few
j_gene: TRBJ2-7
v_gene: TRBV27
d_gene: NA
CDR3aa: CASSLILGAYEQYF
CDR3nt: TGTGCCAGCAGTTTAATACTGGGGGCCTACGAGCAGTACTTC

abundance: NA
j_gene: TRBJ2-7
v_gene: TRBV27
d_gene: TRBD1
CDR3aa: CASSLGGQVYEQYF
CDR3nt: TGTGCCAGCAGTCTGGGGGGACAGGTCTACGAGCAGTACTTC

abundance: NA
j_gene: TRBJ1-1
v_gene: TRBV7-9
d_gene: NA
CDR3aa: CASSPALETEAFF
CDR3nt: TGTGCCAGCAGCCCGGCCCTAGAAACTGAAGCTTTCTTT

abundance: NA
j_gene: TRBJ1-1
v_gene: TRBV5-6
d_gene: NA
CDR3aa: CASSLAAGNTEAFF
CDR3nt: TGTGCCAGCAGCTTGGCCGCAGGGAACACTGAAGCTTTCTTT

abundance: once
j_gene: TRBJ1-5
v_gene: TRBV12-5
d_gene: NA
CDR3aa: CACYMREGQPQHF
CDR3nt: TGTGCTTGTTATATGAGGGAGGGTCAGCCCCAGCATTTT

abundance: NA
j_gene: TRBJ2-5
v_gene: TRBV5-4
d_gene: NA
CDR3aa: CASSLAGHLETQYF
CDR3nt: TGTGCCAGCAGCTTGGCGGGACACCTAGAGACCCAGTACTTC

abundance: NA
j_gene: TRBJ1-5
v_gene: TRBV27
d_gene: NA
CDR3aa: CASSLSRGGNQPQHF
CDR3nt: TGTGCCAGCAGTTTATCGAGGGGGGGTAATCAGCCCCAGCATTTT

abundance: NA
j_gene: TRBJ2-3
v_gene: TRBV4-3
d_gene: TRBD1
CDR3aa: CASSQNTGDTDTQYF
CDR3nt: TGCGCCAGCAGCCAGAATACAGGGGACACAGATACGCAGTATTTT

abundance: NA
j_gene: TRBJ2-3
v_gene: TRBV27
d_gene: NA
CDR3aa: CASSLGRSLADTQYF
CDR3nt: TGTGCCAGCAGTTTGGGCCGATCTTTGGCAGATACGCAGTATTTT

abundance: NA
j_gene: TRBJ2-5
v_gene: TRBV13
d_gene: NA
CDR3aa: CASSPWTGEETQYF
CDR3nt: TGTGCCAGCAGCCCGTGGACGGGAGAAGAGACCCAGTACTTC

abundance: NA
j_gene: TRBJ1-5
v_gene: TRBV19
d_gene: TRBD1
CDR3aa: CASSIRDSYQPQHF
CDR3nt: TGTGCCAGTAGTATCAGGGACAGTTATCAGCCCCAGCATTTT

abundance: NA
j_gene: TRBJ1-1
v_gene: TRBV19
d_gene: TRBD1
CDR3aa: CASRADRVNTEAFF
CDR3nt: TGTGCCAGTAGGGCGGACAGGGTGAACACTGAAGCTTTCTTT

abundance: NA
j_gene: TRBJ1-1
v_gene: TRBV5-6
d_gene: NA
CDR3aa: CASSLTGGENTEAFF
CDR3nt: TGTGCCAGCAGCTTGACGGGAGGGGAAAACACTGAAGCTTTCTTT

abundance: NA
j_gene: TRBJ1-5
v_gene: TRBV5-6
d_gene: NA
CDR3aa: CASSYGVQPQHF
CDR3nt: TGTGCCAGCAGCTACGGGGTCCAGCCCCAGCATTTT

abundance: few
j_gene: TRBJ2-5
v_gene: TRBV7-9
d_gene: NA
CDR3aa: CASSLFGAGAQETQYF
CDR3nt: TGTGCCAGCAGCTTATTTGGCGCCGGAGCTCAAGAGACCCAGTACTTC

abundance: few
j_gene: TRBJ2-7
v_gene: TRBV6-5
d_gene: TRBD1
CDR3aa: CASSPDRVSSYEQYF
CDR3nt: TGTGCCAGCAGCCCAGACAGGGTCAGCTCCTACGAGCAGTACTTC

abundance: NA
j_gene: TRBJ1-5
v_gene: TRBV25-1
d_gene: TRBD1
CDR3aa: CASSEDRDQPQHF
CDR3nt: TGTGCCAGCAGTGAGGACAGGGATCAGCCCCAGCATTTT

abundance: NA
j_gene: TRBJ1-2
v_gene: TRBV7-2
d_gene: NA
CDR3aa: CASSYRGRDYGYTF
CDR3nt: TGTGCCAGCAGCTACCGAGGGAGGGACTATGGCTACACCTTC

abundance: NA
j_gene: TRBJ2-1
v_gene: TRBV10-3
d_gene: NA
CDR3aa: CAIMDRKAYNEQFF
CDR3nt: TGTGCCATCATGGACAGAAAAGCTTACAATGAGCAGTTCTTC

abundance: NA
j_gene: TRBJ1-5
v_gene: TRBV27
d_gene: NA
CDR3aa: CASSPYGSNQPQHF
CDR3nt: TGTGCCAGCAGTCCATACGGCAGCAATCAGCCCCAGCATTTT